One sample yielded the 25 T cell receptor beta chains listed below, sequenced in a study of tumor and adjacent non-tumor tissue in lung cancer. The template was RNA from unsorted bulk tissue. The normal lung tissue was taken more than 3 cm from the tumor edge. The library came from three nested PCR rounds adapted from ARM-PCR protocols. TCRdb processed the multiplex PCR reads anew with MiXCR; each CDR3 protein has one entry. The table has 90,000 to 100,000 distinct CDR3 sequences, 80% seen once. Sequencing was done on a sample of distant non-tumor lung tissue. The receptors were gathered from a man aged 60 to 75 with small cell lung cancer.

Note on this clonotype: This clone may be a read error of a much larger clone one base away. The chain recombines TRBV28 with TRBJ1-5; D is unresolved. The CDR3 covers 16 residues. V was shortened by 6 bases and J by 0 bases, with 15 bases between the two germline ends. CDR1 and CDR2 (germline): MDHEN, SYDVKM. The CDR3 spells CASRHGEVYSNQPQHF. CDR3 bases: TGTGCCAGCAGACATGGGGAAGTCTATAGCAATCAGCCCCAGCATTTT.

On this clonotype itself: The junction differs from germline at one of its ends, possibly a read error. This chain links TRBV5-1 with TRBJ2-7; 7 nucleotides agree with TRBD1. The CDR3 contains 18 residues. CDR1 and CDR2 (germline): SGHRS, YFSETQ. CDR3 nucleotide sequence: TGCACCAGCAGCTCCTGGGGACAGTGGGCAGACGGGTCCTACGAGCAGTACTTC. It yields the protein CTSSSWGQWADGSYEQYF.

V usage is TRBV28 and J usage is TRBJ2-7; 7 bases align to TRBD1. Germline CDR1 and CDR2: MDHEN and SYDVKM. J was trimmed by 2 bases and V by 9 bases; bases with no gene match: 10. The CDR3 loop spans 14 amino acids. The CDR3 loop reads CASIGDRSAYEQYF. The CDR3 nucleotides read TGTGCCAGTATCGGGGACAGATCGGCCTACGAGCAGTACTTC.

The chain couples TRBV12-3 or TRBV12-4 to TRBJ1-4, with D perhaps TRBD1 (6 bases). The germline V and J ends were trimmed by 6 bases and 8 bases, with 16 bases remaining between them. The CDR3 spans 14 residues. DNA of the CDR3: TGTGCCAGCAGACGACAGGTCTACGGAGAAAAACTGTTTTTT. This encodes CASRRQVYGEKLFF.

About this clonotype itself: Compared with germline, one end of the junction differs, possibly owing to a read error. This chain joins TRBV12-3 or TRBV12-4 and TRBJ2-2; 7 bases agree with TRBD1. The CDR3 has 15 residues. CDR3 sequence reads: CANSFSGTDSGELFF. In DNA, the CDR3 is TGTGCCAACAGTTTTTCTGGGACAGACAGCGGGGAGCTGTTTTTT.

The chain employs TRBV29-1 and TRBJ2-1, with TRBD1 matching over 7 bases. The CDR3 contains 15 residues. CDR1 and CDR2 from the germline V gene are SQVTM and ANQGSEA. The CDR3 reads CTYSGTDLMYNEQFF. CDR3 nucleotide sequence: TGCACCTACTCAGGGACAGACCTAATGTACAATGAGCAGTTCTTC.

As regards this clonotype: The junction does not match germline at one end; this may be a read error. The rearrangement joins TRBV20-1 to TRBJ2-1; a possible D gene is TRBD1 (6 bases). The CDR3 contains 13 residues. Germline V gene lookup returns CDR1 DFQATT and CDR2 SNEGSKA (reference sequence). This chain's CDR3 is CSVWTGTGHEQLF. As DNA, the CDR3 is TGCAGTGTTTGGACTGGCACGGGACATGAGCAGCTCTTC.

This clonotype came up a few times. A much larger clone differs from this one at a single base, so this may be a read error. The chain carries TRBV6-5 and TRBJ1-5, with 7 bases that match TRBD1. This CDR3 has 16 amino acids. From germline, CDR1 is MNHEY and CDR2 SVGAGI. CDR3 sequence: CVSSYYPPRGLRTQHF. The CDR3 bases are TGTGTCAGCAGTTACTACCCACCCAGGGGGTTGAGGACCCAGCATTTT.

J is TRBJ2-1 and V is TRBV5-6; 10 positions agree with TRBD2. CDR3 length equals 15 residues. Germline lookup yields CDR1 SGHDT and CDR2 YYEEEE. Germline trimming cut 9 bases from V and 15 bases from J; bases unmatched to any gene: 21. Here the CDR3 reads CATTPGTSDYNALFF. CDR3 bases: TGTGCCACCACCCCCGGGACTAGCGACTACAATGCGCTGTTCTTC.

Notes on this clonotype: With a much larger clone just one base away, this may be a read error. The V gene is TRBV28, the J gene TRBJ2-7; D is perhaps TRBD2 (5 bases). CDR1 is MDHEN, CDR2 SYDVKM, per germline. Deletions cut 4 bases from V and 0 bases from J, with 13 bases between. CDR3 size: 15 residues. This CDR3 is CASSSGKRSSYEQYF. The CDR3, as DNA: TGTGCCAGCAGTTCCGGGAAGCGAAGCTCCTACGAGCAGTACTTC.

As regards this clonotype: At one end, the junction sequence differs from germline, possibly due to a read error. V and J are TRBV6-6 and TRBJ1-4; D is ambiguous. The CDR3 runs to 15 residues. Per the germline V gene, CDR1 is MNHNY and CDR2 is SVGAGI (reference sequence). Written as DNA, the CDR3 is TGTGCAAGCAGCCTCACGATACAACAAAATGAAAAACTGTTTTTT. It codes for CASSLTIQQNEKLFF.

About this clonotype itself: This could be a read error, since a much larger clone is one nucleotide away. The CDR3: CASSYITGLARGTGELFF. In DNA form, the CDR3 reads TGTGCCAGCAGTTACATCACCGGACTAGCAAGGGGGACCGGGGAGCTGTTTTTT. V usage is TRBV28 and J usage is TRBJ2-2, with 8 bases aligning to TRBD2. Germline loops: CDR1 MDHEN, CDR2 SYDVKM. The CDR3 runs 18 residues. The V segment lost 4 bases and the J segment 5 bases; nucleotides outside the gene matches: 15. Looking up the rest from reference TRBV28 and TRBJ2-2 gives the full variable domain: DVKVTQSSRYLVKRTGEKVFLECVQDMDHENMFWYRQDPGLGLRLIYFSYDVKMKEKGDIPEGYSVSREKKERFSLILESASTNQTSMYLCASSYITGLARGTGELFFGEGSRLTVL.

This clonotype was counted a single time. The junction departs from the called germline gene at one end, perhaps through a read error. The rearrangement joins TRBV10-3 to TRBJ1-1; D is perhaps TRBD1 (5 bases). Germline V CDR1 and CDR2: ENHRY, SYGVKD. The CDR3 spans 15 residues. The CDR3 DNA reads TGTCCCATCAGTGATAGGGGATCGGAGTATACTGAAGCTTTCTTT. This codes for CPISDRGSEYTEAFF.

This clonotype has a handful of counts. V is TRBV20-1 and J is TRBJ2-3; tentatively, D is TRBD1 or TRBD2 (5 bases each). The CDR3 totals 14 residues. Germline assignment: CDR1 DFQATT and CDR2 SNEGSKA (reference sequence). V was clipped by 7 bases and J by 2 bases, with 16 bases between them. The chain's CDR3 is CSVSETAATDTQYF. The CDR3, as DNA: TGCAGTGTTAGTGAGACAGCGGCCACAGATACGCAGTATTTT.

Concerning this clonotype itself: A much larger clonotype is one base distant, so this may be a read error. V is TRBV7-9 and J is TRBJ1-1; D gene unclear. The germline V gene encodes CDR1 SEHNR and CDR2 FQNEAQ (reference sequence). The CDR3 runs 13 residues. The V end lost 1 base, the J end lost 7 bases, and 10 bases lay between the germline ends. CDR3 sequence: CASSLGDSHEAFF. The CDR3 DNA follows: TGTGCCAGCAGCTTAGGGGATTCCCATGAAGCTTTCTTT.

With regard to this clonotype: The junction departs from germline at one end; a sequencing error may be responsible. The chain is built from TRBV6-5 and TRBJ2-3; 10 nucleotides align to TRBD2. The CDR3 covers 18 residues. The V gene's germline CDR1 is MNHEY and CDR2 SVGAGI. The CDR3 loop is CASSSSGRASPNTETQYF. The CDR3, as DNA: TGTGCCAGCAGTTCAAGCGGGAGGGCTTCCCCTAACACAGAAACGCAGTATTTT.

Concerning this clonotype: It may be a read error: a sequence one base away is much more abundant. The rearrangement uses TRBV20-1 and TRBJ2-1; 9 bases fit TRBD2. Per the germline V gene, CDR1 is DFQATT and CDR2 is SNEGSKA (reference sequence). The CDR3 extends over 14 amino acids. CDR3 sequence reads: CSASGGRDYNERFF. CDR3 sequence (DNA): TGCAGTGCTAGCGGCGGGAGGGACTACAATGAGCGGTTCTTC.

As to this clonotype: This may be a read error, as it is one base from a much larger clone. This chain uses TRBV11-2 with TRBJ1-6; 7 positions agree with TRBD1. Germline CDR1 SGHAT, CDR2 FQNNGV. The CDR3 has 13 residues. The CDR3 spells CTSSDNRGLALHF. The CDR3 DNA sequence: TGTACCAGCAGCGACAACAGGGGTCTGGCCCTCCACTTT.

About this clonotype: One end of the junction does not line up with germline, which may come from a read error. The chain carries TRBV11-2 and TRBJ2-1; weak D call: TRBD2 (5 bases). CDR1 is SGHAT and CDR2 is FQNNGV in the germline V gene. The CDR3 spans 16 residues. CDR3 coding DNA: TGTGACAGCAGCGGTTTAGCGAGAGGGCCCACCTCTGGGCAGCTCTTC. As protein: CDSSGLARGPTSGQLF.

This rearrangement joins TRBV29-1 to TRBJ2-1; D may be TRBD1 (6 bases). Between the trimmed V and J ends, which lost 8 bases and 2 bases, there was a span of 16 bases. There are 14 residues in the CDR3. CDR1 SQVTM and CDR2 ANQGSEA come from the germline V gene. CDR3 DNA sequence: TGCAGCATTGTAACCAGGGGCACCTACAATGAGCAGTTCTTC. Translating it yields CSIVTRGTYNEQFF.

A single count supports this clonotype. At one boundary the junction diverges from the germline segment, which might be a read error. This chain joins TRBV10-2 and TRBJ1-2; no firm D call. The germline CDR1 and CDR2 sequences are WSHSY and SAAADI. This CDR3 region has 13 residues. The CDR3 reads CASSDSRSNGYTF. DNA for the CDR3: TGCGCAAGCAGTGACTCCAGGAGCAATGGCTACACCTTC.

Remarks on this clonotype: The conserved closing phenylalanine or tryptophan is absent in this CDR3, likely reflecting a read error. Because the CDR3's place on the DNA is in doubt, the DNA is left out and the CDR3 is given as listed by TCRdb. The V call is TRBV11-2, the J call TRBJ2-7; TRBD2, as called in the table, went unchecked against the DNA. The CDR3 is 15 residues long, counting both termini. From germline, CDR1 is SGHAT and CDR2 FQNNGV. CDR3 in amino acids: CASSLDSSGSYEQCL.

On this clonotype: A read error may be the cause here, since a much bigger clone is one base away. The chain is built from TRBV20-1 and TRBJ2-5, with TRBD1 identical over 9 bases. CDR3 size: 13 residues. J was trimmed by 3 bases and V by 7 bases; bases with no gene match: 6. The germline CDR1 and CDR2 sequences are DFQATT and SNEGSKA (reference sequence). CDR3: CSGRDRVEETQYF. In DNA, the CDR3 is TGCAGTGGCCGGGACAGGGTAGAAGAGACCCAGTACTTC.

This clonotype showed up just once. A junction end diverges from the germline sequence, so it may reflect a read error. This chain connects TRBV29-1 to TRBJ2-1, with TRBD2 as a possible D gene (5 bases). Looked up from germline, CDR1 is SQVTM and CDR2 is ANQGSEA. The CDR3 covers 15 residues. This CDR3 is CSMPGEGSTYNEQFF. The CDR3 nucleotides are TGTAGCATGCCGGGTGAGGGCAGCACCTATAATGAGCAGTTCTTC.

Concerning this clonotype itself: One end of the junction fails to match germline, which may point to a read error. The chain recombines TRBV20-1 with TRBJ2-7, with D maybe TRBD2 (6 bases). CDR3 length: 13 residues. The germline V gene encodes CDR1 DFQATT and CDR2 SNEGSKA (reference sequence). This CDR3 reads CSARDTRGYDQYF. The CDR3 DNA reads as TGCAGTGCTAGAGATACGCGGGGCTACGATCAGTACTTC.